This entry lists 24 T cell receptor beta chains sequenced from one sample in a study of graft-versus-host responses after intestinal transplantation. What these receptors recognize is not known. Produced via immunoSEQ multiplex PCR; TCRdb's table is partial and in-frame only. Of about 99,000 clones listed, 93% were seen once; the top ten hold less than 1.5%. The sample here was unstimulated CD8+ T cells sorted from spleen or lymph node cells, taken before intestinal transplant. These receptors came from a human donor who received an intestinal transplant.

The V call is TRBV28, the J call TRBJ1-1, with a tentative D call TRBD1 (5 bases). Trimming left V 10 bases short and J 2 bases short, with 11 bases between. The CDR3 extends over 12 amino acids. Germline V gene sequence: CDR1 MDHEN, CDR2 SYDVKM. The CDR3 DNA reads TGTGCCACCAGACAGTCAAACACTGAAGCTTTCTTT. This encodes CATRQSNTEAFF. Drawing the rest from reference TRBV28 and TRBJ1-1, the complete variable domain is DVKVTQSSRYLVKRTGEKVFLECVQDMDHENMFWYRQDPGLGLRLIYFSYDVKMKEKGDIPEGYSVSREKKERFSLILESASTNQTSMYLCATRQSNTEAFFGQGTRLTVV.

This chain connects TRBV6-1 to TRBJ2-6; no clear D gene. The V gene lost 4 bases and the J gene lost 0 bases, with 7 bases spanning the gap. The CDR3 covers 15 residues. Germline V CDR1 and CDR2: MNHNS, SASEGT. CDR3 sequence: CASSADFSGANVLTF. CDR3 DNA sequence: TGTGCCAGCAGTGCCGACTTCTCTGGGGCCAACGTCCTGACTTTC.

The chain links TRBV30 to TRBJ2-3, with D perhaps TRBD2 (5 bases). CDR1 and CDR2 (germline): GTSNPN, SVGIG (reference sequence). CDR3 length equals 16 residues. V was shortened by 0 bases and J by 2 bases, with 15 bases between the two germline ends. CDR3 protein: CAWSVEGIRSTDTQYF. The CDR3 DNA follows: TGTGCCTGGAGTGTAGAGGGCATTAGATCCACAGATACGCAGTATTTT.

The V and J genes are TRBV7-6 and TRBJ2-7; tentative D call: TRBD2 (5 bases). The CDR3 runs to 12 residues. Trimming removed 5 bases at V and 3 bases at J, with 8 bases between. Germline values: CDR1 SGHVS, CDR2 FNYEAQ. CDR3 nucleotide sequence: TGTGCCAGCAGCCCTGACTACTACGAGCAGTACTTC. Amino acids: CASSPDYYEQYF.

The CDR3 region has the DNA TGTGCCAGCAGCTCTCTGACAGCTCCCTACGAGCAGTACTTC. Translating it yields CASSSLTAPYEQYF. This chain uses TRBV5-4 with TRBJ2-7; weak D call: TRBD1 (5 bases). This CDR3 spans 14 amino acids. Trimming pared 3 bases from V and 2 bases from J, leaving 12 bases between. Germline V gene lookup returns CDR1 SGHNT and CDR2 YYREEE (reference sequence).

The chain recombines TRBV7-9 with TRBJ2-5; possible D gene TRBD2, 5 bases. The V and J ends lost 4 bases and 5 bases respectively, with 14 bases between them. The CDR3 is 14 amino acids. CDR1 is SEHNR and CDR2 is FQNEAQ in the germline V gene (reference sequence). CDR3 protein: CASSSAGWRETQYF. CDR3 DNA sequence: TGTGCCAGCAGCTCCGCGGGTTGGAGGGAGACCCAGTACTTC.

The chain combines TRBV5-8 with TRBJ1-4; a weak D match, TRBD1 (5 bases). CDR3 size: 15 residues. Trimming shortened V by 4 bases and J by 5 bases, and 15 bases separated the two germline ends. Germline V gives CDR1 SGHTS, CDR2 YDEGEE. The CDR3 DNA sequence: TGTGCCAGCAGCCCAGGGACGACTTCAAATGAAAAACTGTTTTTT. It codes for CASSPGTTSNEKLFF.

In DNA, the CDR3 is TGTGCCAGCAGTGAAGCGGGGGACTCCCTTTGGGGCTACACCTTC. It yields the protein CASSEAGDSLWGYTF. V gene TRBV2 combines with J gene TRBJ1-2, with a tentative D call TRBD1 (5 bases). Germline V lookup: CDR1 SNHLY, CDR2 FYNNEI. V lost 0 bases, J lost 8 bases, and 16 bases lay in between. This CDR3 region has 15 residues.

This chain links TRBV6-1 with TRBJ2-1; 9 bases align to TRBD1. CDR1 is MNHNS, CDR2 SASEGT, per germline. V shed 5 bases and J 8 bases; nucleotides not matched to a gene: 7. CDR3 size: 14 residues. This CDR3 is CASSFRDRVHEQFF. As DNA, the CDR3 is TGTGCCAGCAGTTTCCGGGACAGGGTTCATGAGCAGTTCTTC.

The CDR3 is CASSAVGGNTEAFF. DNA for the CDR3: TGTGCCAGCAGCGCCGTGGGGGGAAACACTGAAGCTTTCTTT. V usage is TRBV9 and J usage is TRBJ1-1, with a tentative D call TRBD1 (5 bases). Trimming pared 3 bases from V and 2 bases from J, leaving 11 bases between. Germline V CDR1 and CDR2: SGDLS, YYNGEE. The CDR3 totals 14 residues.

The V gene is TRBV4-2, the J gene TRBJ2-1, with 8 positions matching TRBD2. Germline-derived CDR1 and CDR2 are LGHNA and YNFKEQ. V dropped 4 bases and J dropped 2; count of bases not matched to a gene: 4. The CDR3 has 15 amino acids. The CDR3 sequence: CASSRAGVTYNEQFF. The CDR3 nucleotides are TGTGCCAGCAGCCGAGCGGGGGTGACCTACAATGAGCAGTTCTTC.

This chain joins TRBV4-1 and TRBJ1-6; D is perhaps TRBD1 (6 bases). The CDR3 has 15 residues. V shed 3 bases and J shed 9 bases, with 15 bases lying between them. CDR1 MGHRA and CDR2 YSYEKL come from the germline V gene. The DNA of the CDR3 is TGCGCCAGCAGCCAGCAACAGGGTTTGGGTTCACCCCTCCACTTT. Translated, it gives CASSQQQGLGSPLHF.

The chain recombines TRBV7-8 with TRBJ1-2; the D gene is possibly TRBD1 (5 bases). The CDR3 is 13 amino acids. Germline V gives CDR1 SGHVS, CDR2 FQNEAQ. V was clipped by 1 base and J by 4 bases, with 7 bases between them. CDR3 sequence (DNA): TGTGCCAGCAGCTTAGGAGGGGCCTATGGCTACACCTTC. It is translated as CASSLGGAYGYTF.

The genes are TRBV6-5 and TRBJ2-5; 7 bases are a match to TRBD1. CDR3 length: 13 amino acids. CDR1 MNHEY and CDR2 SVGAGI come from the germline V gene. J gave up 5 bases and V 5 bases, and 5 bases lay outside the gene matches. The CDR3 coding sequence is TGTGCCAGCAGTAAGAACAGGGGTGAGACCCAGTACTTC. It translates to CASSKNRGETQYF.

This sequence joins TRBV6-5 and TRBJ1-1, with D unclear. The V end lost 5 bases, the J end lost 5 bases, and 12 bases lay between the germline ends. The CDR3 is 13 amino acids. Germline V CDR1 and CDR2: MNHEY, SVGAGI. In DNA, the CDR3 is TGTGCCAGCAGTCCCCTCGAAGGGACTGAAGCTTTCTTT. Translating it yields CASSPLEGTEAFF.

To note about this clone: The same CDR3 arises from other DNA sequences in this sample as well. This sequence joins TRBV7-6 and TRBJ2-3, with TRBD2 matching over 8 bases. The V gene end was trimmed by 5 bases and the J gene end by 0 bases; junction bases not matched to a gene: 4. From germline, CDR1 is SGHVS and CDR2 FNYEAQ. The CDR3 loop spans 15 amino acids. The CDR3 loop is CASSLAGGSTDTQYF. The CDR3 nucleotides read TGTGCCAGCAGCCTCGCGGGGGGTAGCACAGATACGCAGTATTTT.

This clone was seen a handful of times. The rearrangement joins TRBV19 to TRBJ2-7, with 8 bases identical to TRBD1. The CDR3 length is 14 residues. V shed 4 bases and J 2 bases; nucleotides not matched to a gene: 4. CDR1 is LNHDA and CDR2 is SQIVND in the germline V gene (reference sequence). For the CDR3, the DNA is TGTGCCAGTAGTAGTGGACAGGGTACCTACGAGCAGTACTTC. Translation: CASSSGQGTYEQYF.

This clone was recorded only once. The chain uses TRBV2 and TRBJ1-6; D is unresolved. Germline CDR1 reads SNHLY; CDR2 reads FYNNEI. CDR3 size: 14 residues. Between the trimmed V and J ends, which lost 3 bases and 5 bases, there was a span of 8 bases. The CDR3 spells CASSEVKDNSPLHF. CDR3 in DNA: TGTGCCAGCAGTGAGGTAAAGGATAATTCACCCCTCCACTTT.

This chain joins TRBV5-5 and TRBJ1-5; D remains ambiguous. This CDR3 comprises 15 residues. Germline CDR1 is SGHKS and CDR2 is YYEKEE (reference sequence). Trimming removed 2 bases from V and 4 bases from J, with 13 bases in between. The CDR3 protein is CASSFDQLGNQPQHF. Written as DNA, the CDR3 is TGTGCCAGCAGCTTTGATCAATTGGGTAATCAGCCCCAGCATTTT.

The chain links TRBV6-5 to TRBJ1-1, with unresolved D. Germline CDR1 reads MNHEY; CDR2 reads SVGAGI. The ends were cut back, 2 bases at V and 4 bases at J, with 11 bases in the middle. CDR3 length equals 14 residues. The CDR3 spells CASSYTTGSTEAFF. CDR3 DNA: TGTGCCAGCAGTTACACTACTGGTAGCACTGAAGCTTTCTTT.

The chain couples TRBV5-4 to TRBJ1-1; D is ambiguous. Trimming took 2 bases from V and 0 from J, leaving 11 bases between them. The V gene's germline CDR1 is SGHNT and CDR2 YYREEE (reference sequence). The CDR3 runs 15 residues. The CDR3 nucleotides read TGTGCCAGCAGCTTTCCCTCAGGTGTGAACACTGAAGCTTTCTTT. It translates to CASSFPSGVNTEAFF. Drawing the rest from reference TRBV5-4 and TRBJ1-1, the complete variable domain is ETGVTQSPTHLIKTRGQQVTLRCSSQSGHNTVSWYQQALGQGPQFIFQYYREEENGRGNFPPRFSGLQFPNYSSELNVNALELDDSALYLCASSFPSGVNTEAFFGQGTRLTVV.

This chain joins TRBV10-3 and TRBJ2-6; 7 bases are a match to TRBD2. CDR1 is ENHRY, CDR2 SYGVKD, per germline. The CDR3 is 14 residues long. V was pared by 8 bases and J by 1 base, with 2 bases of the junction left unmatched. The CDR3 sequence is CAIGEGSGANVLTF. The CDR3 nucleotides read TGTGCCATCGGGGAGGGGTCTGGGGCCAACGTCCTGACTTTC.

The chain links TRBV4-1 to TRBJ1-2; 8 positions match TRBD1. V shed 0 bases, J shed 7 bases, and the junction held 16 bases outside the gene matches. The CDR3 has 18 amino acids. CDR1 and CDR2 from the germline V gene are MGHRA and YSYEKL. The CDR3 loop reads CASSQDWLTPDRVSGYTF. The CDR3 DNA follows: TGCGCCAGCAGCCAAGATTGGTTAACCCCGGACAGGGTGAGTGGCTACACCTTC.

This clone was found once. The chain combines TRBV5-1 with TRBJ2-5; TRBD2 might be the D (6 bases). Germline V gene sequence: CDR1 SGHRS, CDR2 YFSETQ. There are 15 residues in the CDR3. V was trimmed by 1 base and J by 4 bases, leaving 14 bases between them. CDR3 protein: CASSLSSGTLETQYF. The CDR3 DNA reads as TGCGCCAGCAGCTTGAGCTCCGGGACTCTAGAGACCCAGTACTTC.